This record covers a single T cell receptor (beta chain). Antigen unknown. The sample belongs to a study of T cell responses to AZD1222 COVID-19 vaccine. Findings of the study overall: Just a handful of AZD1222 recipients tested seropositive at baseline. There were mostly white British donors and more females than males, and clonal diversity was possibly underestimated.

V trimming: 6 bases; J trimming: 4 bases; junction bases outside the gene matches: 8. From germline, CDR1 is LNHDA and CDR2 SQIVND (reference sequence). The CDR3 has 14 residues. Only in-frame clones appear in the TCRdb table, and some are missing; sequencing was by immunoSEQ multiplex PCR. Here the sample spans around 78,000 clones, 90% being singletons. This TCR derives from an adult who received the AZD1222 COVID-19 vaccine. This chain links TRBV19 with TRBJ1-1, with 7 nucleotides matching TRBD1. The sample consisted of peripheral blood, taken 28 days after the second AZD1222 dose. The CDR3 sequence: CASREWAGGTEAFF. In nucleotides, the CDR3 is TGTGCCAGTAGGGAATGGGCAGGGGGCACTGAAGCTTTCTTT. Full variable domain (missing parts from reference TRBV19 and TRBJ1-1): DGGITQSPKYLFRKEGQNVTLSCEQNLNHDAMYWYRQDPGQGLRLIYYSQIVNDFQKGDIAEGYSVSREKKESFPLTVTSAQKNPTAFYLCASREWAGGTEAFFGQGTRLTVV.